This TCR beta chain came from a study of human T cells and chemical hapten exposure. Points from the study as a whole: Donors' alopecia may make their immune response differ from healthy people's.

This clonotype has a count of ten or more. The antigen is not known. This sample's time point: patch test 2, 6 weeks after DPC sensitization. The treatment was: therapeutic diphenylcyclopropenone sensitization with weekly scalp DPC. Each patch test followed a blood draw. MiXCR, applied by TCRdb to the RACE reads, yields one record per CDR3 protein. The data show about 43,000 distinct CDR3 sequences, about 3.5% seen once. Specimen: whole blood, collected in connection with sensitization to the hapten diphenylcyclopropenone (DPC). The clonotype comes from a man aged 40-49 years with alopecia areata. Some clones in this sample may be carry-over from other donors' samples.

The CDR3 DNA is TGTGCCAGCAGCTTAAATCCGGACAGGGAGCAGTTCTTC. Translated: CASSLNPDREQFF. The chain is built from TRBV7-2 and TRBJ2-1, with 7 bases lining up with TRBD1. This CDR3 has 13 amino acids. Germline trimming cut 2 bases from V and 10 bases from J; bases unmatched to any gene: 5. Per germline, CDR1 SGHTA and CDR2 FQGNSA.